This T cell receptor beta chain emerged from a study of CD8 T cells in ankylosing spondylitis. General study results and limits: A motif in TCR beta, a set of 8 or 9 highly homologous variants, appeared characteristic of ankylosing spondylitis blood. The study looked at matched synovial fluid samples from ankylosing spondylitis patients. Disease-linked clones were reported to be significantly enriched there. Disease-linked clones bore a CD8+ phenotype, appearing relatively rarely in peripheral blood.

Library preparation for TCR beta used quantitative 5'-RACE with molecular barcodes. TCRdb reanalysed the 5' RACE reads using MiXCR and keeps one entry per CDR3 protein. Among about 450,000 distinct CDR3 sequences, 25% to 30% were seen once, and the ten largest hold about 0.92%. The CDR3 spans 13 residues. Trimming removed 0 bases from V and 9 bases from J, with 12 bases in between. Germline V gives CDR1 SGHRS, CDR2 YFSETQ. As concerns this clonotype: Its antigen is unidentified.

The genes are TRBV5-1 and TRBJ1-2; D call uncertain. The receptor was derived from a male donor with ankylosing spondylitis. The specimen was blood, either unsorted or a sorted T cell fraction (not recorded which). The CDR3 reads CASSLEPLGSYTF. The CDR3 coding sequence is TGCGCCAGCAGCTTGGAACCCCTTGGAAGCTACACCTTC.